This T cell receptor beta chain emerged from a study of T-cell memory formation after mild COVID-19. Each CDR3 protein gets one entry after TCRdb re-called the 5' RACE reads with MiXCR. The table lists roughly 510,000 distinct CDR3 sequences, roughly 17% of them singletons. This clonotype was seen only a few times. Sequencing was done on a sample of PBMCs or a T cell subset sorted from them (not recorded which). This receptor was obtained from an adult woman who had mild COVID-19 (a few samples of this study predate the infection). Cell type and time point are not known.

CDR3: CAWSAQLAGGINEQFF. In nucleotides, the CDR3 is TGTGCCTGGAGTGCCCAACTAGCGGGAGGGATCAATGAGCAGTTCTTC. The chain combines TRBV30 with TRBJ2-1; 13 bases agree with TRBD2. V was clipped by 1 base and J by 6 bases; unmatched bases: 6. This CDR3 is 16 amino acids long. Germline CDR1 GTSNPN, CDR2 SVGIG (reference sequence).